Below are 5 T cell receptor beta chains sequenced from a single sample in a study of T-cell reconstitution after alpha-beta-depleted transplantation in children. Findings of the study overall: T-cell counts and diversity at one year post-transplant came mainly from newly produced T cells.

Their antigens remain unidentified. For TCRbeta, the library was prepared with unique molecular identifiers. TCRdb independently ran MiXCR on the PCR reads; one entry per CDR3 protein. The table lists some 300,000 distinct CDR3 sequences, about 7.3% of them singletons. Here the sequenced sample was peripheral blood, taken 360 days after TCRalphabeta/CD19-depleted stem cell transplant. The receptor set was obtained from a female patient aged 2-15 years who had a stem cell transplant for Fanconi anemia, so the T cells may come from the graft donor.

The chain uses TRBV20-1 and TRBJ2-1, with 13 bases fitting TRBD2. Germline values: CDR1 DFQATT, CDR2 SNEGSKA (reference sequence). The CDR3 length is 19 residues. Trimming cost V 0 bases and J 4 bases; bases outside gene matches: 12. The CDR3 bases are TGCAGTGCTAGAGATATGGGGACTAGCGGGACAAACCATTACAATGAGCAGTTCTTC. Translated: CSARDMGTSGTNHYNEQFF.

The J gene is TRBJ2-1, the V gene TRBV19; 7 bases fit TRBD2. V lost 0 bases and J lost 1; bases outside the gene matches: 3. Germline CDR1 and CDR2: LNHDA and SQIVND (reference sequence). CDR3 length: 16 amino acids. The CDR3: CASSIEAGVSYNEQFF. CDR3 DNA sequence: TGTGCCAGTAGTATAGAGGCGGGGGTGTCCTACAATGAGCAGTTCTTC. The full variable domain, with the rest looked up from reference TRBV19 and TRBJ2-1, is DGGITQSPKYLFRKEGQNVTLSCEQNLNHDAMYWYRQDPGQGLRLIYYSQIVNDFQKGDIAEGYSVSREKKESFPLTVTSAQKNPTAFYLCASSIEAGVSYNEQFFGPGTRLTVL.

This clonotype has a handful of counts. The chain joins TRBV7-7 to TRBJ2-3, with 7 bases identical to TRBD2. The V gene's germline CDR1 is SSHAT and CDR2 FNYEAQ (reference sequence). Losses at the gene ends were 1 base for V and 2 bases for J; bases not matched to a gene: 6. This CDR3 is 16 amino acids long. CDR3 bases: TGTGCCAGCAGCTTAGGTGTCGGGAGGACCACAGATACGCAGTATTTT. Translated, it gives CASSLGVGRTTDTQYF.

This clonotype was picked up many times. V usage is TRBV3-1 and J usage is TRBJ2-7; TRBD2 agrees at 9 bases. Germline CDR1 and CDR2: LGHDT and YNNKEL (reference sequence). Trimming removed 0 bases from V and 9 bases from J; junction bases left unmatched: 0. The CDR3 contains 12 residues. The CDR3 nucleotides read TGTGCCAGCAGCCAAGAGGGACTAGCGCAGTACTTC. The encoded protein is CASSQEGLAQYF.

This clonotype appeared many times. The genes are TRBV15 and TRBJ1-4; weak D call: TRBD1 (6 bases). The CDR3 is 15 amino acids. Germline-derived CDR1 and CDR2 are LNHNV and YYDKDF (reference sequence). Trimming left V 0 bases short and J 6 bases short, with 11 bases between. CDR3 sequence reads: CATSREGQTDEKLFF. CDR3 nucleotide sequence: TGTGCCACCAGCAGAGAAGGACAGACAGATGAAAAACTGTTTTTT.